The sample holds a few counts of the clone carrying this T cell receptor (beta chain). Alongside a J-beta primer mix, a sample-barcoded 5' primer served in a second PCR lasting roughly 7 to 11 cycles. TCRdb redid the calling of the 5' RACE reads with MiXCR, one entry per CDR3 protein. The data contain about 930,000 distinct CDR3 sequences, almost 30% of them seen just once; the ten biggest clones take up roughly 10%. This CDR3 comprises 15 residues. V gave up 0 bases and J gave up 5 bases; unmatched junction bases: 4. From germline, CDR1 is SGHVS and CDR2 FQNEAQ. This record belongs to a study of blood T cells in healthy people across ages. The same data also went into a second study, on T cells of mothers and their children. That source adds: The extracted RNA was employed in its entirety for cDNA synthesis, at 1.5 ug per 15 ul. It was through the M1S primer of the second PCR that sample barcodes and 2-4 random nucleotides were added.

Sequencing was performed on blood. The gene calls are TRBV7-8 and TRBJ2-1; 7 bases align to TRBD1. The sequence derives from a woman aged 40 to 50 in good health. The CDR3 is CASSLAQGGHNEQFF. The CDR3, as DNA: TGTGCCAGCAGCTTAGCGCAAGGGGGCCACAATGAGCAGTTCTTC.